The 27 T cell receptor beta chains given below trace back to one sample, sequenced in a study of glioma-infiltrating T cells (dated by TCRdb to about 2016). Sequenced using an Illumina MiSeq. The iRepertoire nested amplicon-rescue multiplex PCR (arm-PCR) platform was used to amplify TCR alpha and beta CDR3 regions from RNA. TCRdb reprocessed the public reads (quality trimming at Q25 with fastp, clone calling with MiXCR) and kept in-frame beta chains. Rows with a matching CDR3 protein are joined into one entry that keeps the most common DNA and genes. The sample table records 300,000 to 450,000 distinct CDR3 sequences; roughly two fifths of these occur just once. The ten largest clonotypes hold 9.5% to 15% of the sample. The specimen sequenced was glioma tissue, nonneoplastic brain tissue, or PBMCs (not recorded which). The source is a human donor with low-grade glioma or glioblastoma, undergoing nonglioma brain surgery, or in good health (not recorded which).

The chain employs TRBV6-1 and TRBJ2-5; 7 nucleotides align to TRBD2. From germline, CDR1 is MNHNS and CDR2 SASEGT. The CDR3 extends over 16 amino acids. V shed 5 bases and J 4 bases; nucleotides not matched to a gene: 13. The CDR3: CASSYFGGLPIETQYF. CDR3 nucleotide sequence: TGTGCCAGCAGTTACTTTGGGGGACTACCGATAGAGACCCAGTACTTC.

Many counts were recorded for this clonotype. The chain has TRBV25-1 and TRBJ2-1, with 8 bases matching TRBD2. Germline lookup yields CDR1 MGHDK and CDR2 SYGVNS. The CDR3 runs to 16 residues. Germline trimming cut 6 bases from V and 0 bases from J; bases unmatched to any gene: 7. The CDR3 loop is CASSPGGIRSYNEQFF. In nucleotides, the CDR3 is TGTGCCAGCAGCCCGGGGGGGATACGCTCCTACAATGAGCAGTTCTTC.

The chain recombines TRBV6-2 or TRBV6-3 with TRBJ2-7; 7 nucleotides line up with TRBD2. Germline V gene lookup returns CDR1 MNHEY and CDR2 SVGEGT. Trimming took 4 bases from V and 6 from J; bases not matched to a gene: 9. The CDR3 loop spans 14 amino acids. The CDR3 sequence is CASSSPAGWFEQYF. The CDR3 DNA reads as TGTGCCAGCAGTTCTCCAGCGGGGTGGTTCGAGCAGTACTTC.

This clonotype appeared a single time. As the CDR3 is not closed by the conserved phenylalanine or tryptophan, this likely results from a read error. The chain uses TRBV27 and TRBJ1-2; possible D gene TRBD1, 5 bases. CDR3 length equals 14 residues. V lost 6 bases and J lost 3, with 14 bases in between. Looked up from germline, CDR1 is MNHEY and CDR2 is SMNVEV (reference sequence). The CDR3 reads CASSSNKGDYGYTL. CDR3 in DNA: TGTGCCAGCAGCTCCAATAAAGGGGACTATGGCTACACCCTC.

This clonotype was detected a few times. This CDR3 fails to terminate in the conserved phenylalanine or tryptophan, so it likely reflects a read error. The gene calls are TRBV28 and TRBJ2-1; perhaps TRBD2 as D (6 bases). In germline, CDR1 is MDHEN, CDR2 SYDVKM. This CDR3 is 12 amino acids long. The germline V and J ends were trimmed by 5 bases and 13 bases, with 15 bases remaining between them. The CDR3 DNA reads TGTGCCAGCAGTGAAGCAGGGACTTTACAGTTCCTC. It specifies CASSEAGTLQFL.

The chain couples TRBV27 to TRBJ2-3, with 7 bases lining up with TRBD1. This CDR3 region has 16 residues. With V trimmed by 3 bases and J by 3 bases, 9 bases remained unmatched. Germline-derived CDR1 and CDR2 are MNHEY and SMNVEV (reference sequence). The CDR3 coding sequence is TGTGCCAGCAGTTTTAGGACAGGTGGGGTGACAGATACGCAGTATTTT. It yields the protein CASSFRTGGVTDTQYF.

This clonotype was detected only a few times. The chain joins TRBV24-1 to TRBJ2-1; D possibly corresponds to TRBD1 (6 bases). The CDR3 loop spans 16 amino acids. Germline CDR1 reads KGHDR; CDR2 reads SFDVKD. The V and J ends lost 0 bases and 6 bases respectively, with 14 bases between them. The chain's CDR3 is CATSDLGQGSVNEQFF. The CDR3 DNA reads TGTGCCACCAGTGATTTGGGGCAGGGGTCAGTCAATGAGCAGTTCTTC.

This clonotype was observed a handful of times. The chain recombines TRBV5-4 with TRBJ2-7, with TRBD2 matching 8 bases. The V and J ends lost 3 bases and 1 base, in that order; junction bases with no gene match: 3. This CDR3 region has 14 residues. CDR1 is SGHNT, CDR2 YYREEE, per germline (reference sequence). CDR3 DNA: TGTGCCAGCAGCTCGGCGGGAGGATCCTACGAGCAGTACTTC. Amino acid sequence: CASSSAGGSYEQYF.

A note on this clonotype: A single base separates this from a much larger clone, so it may be a read error. The chain combines TRBV15 with TRBJ1-4, with D possibly TRBD1 on 6 matching bases. CDR3 size: 17 residues. V lost 5 bases, J lost 1 base, and 17 bases lay in between. Germline CDR1 and CDR2: LNHNV and YYDKDF (reference sequence). The CDR3 bases are TGTGCCACCAGCCGAACGGACGGGGGGCTAACTAATGAAAAACTGTTTTTT. It specifies CATSRTDGGLTNEKLFF.

This clonotype appeared a few times. V gene TRBV25-1 combines with J gene TRBJ2-2, with 12 bases fitting TRBD2. This CDR3 has 16 amino acids. Germline V gene sequence: CDR1 MGHDK, CDR2 SYGVNS. Trimming removed 3 bases from V and 6 bases from J; junction bases left unmatched: 5. CDR3 coding DNA: TGTGCCAGCAGTGACACTAGCGGGAGGTCGGCCGGGGAGCTGTTTTTT. Protein product: CASSDTSGRSAGELFF.

Regarding this clonotype: A read error is possible here, since a much larger clone lies one base away. This chain connects TRBV6-9 to TRBJ2-1, with 9 bases matching TRBD2. This CDR3 has 17 amino acids. Germline CDR1 is MNHGY and CDR2 is SVAAGI. DNA for the CDR3: TGTGCCAGCAGTCATCGAGTGGGCGGGAGGGCGACCAATAAGCAGTTCTTC. Protein: CASSHRVGGRATNKQFF.

V is TRBV28 and J is TRBJ2-7, with D perhaps given as TRBD1 or TRBD2 (7 bases each). Germline V gene sequence: CDR1 MDHEN, CDR2 SYDVKM. Trimming stripped 6 bases from V and 0 bases from J, with 15 bases between. This CDR3 has 15 residues. Here the CDR3 reads CASRAGGASSYEQYF. CDR3 DNA: TGTGCCAGCAGGGCAGGGGGGGCGAGCTCCTACGAGCAGTACTTC.

V gene TRBV6-2 or TRBV6-3 combines with J gene TRBJ2-5, with 8 bases that match TRBD1. Trimming cost V 11 bases and J 1 base; bases outside gene matches: 9. The germline gives CDR1 MNHEY, CDR2 SVGEGT. The CDR3 runs to 14 residues. The CDR3 coding sequence is TGTGCCTCCAGAGGGACAGGCATCCAAGAGACCCAGTACTTC. Translation gives CASRGTGIQETQYF.

This clonotype was seen a handful of times. The rearrangement joins TRBV28 to TRBJ2-1, with 11 bases that match TRBD2. The CDR3 contains 18 residues. Germline V gives CDR1 MDHEN, CDR2 SYDVKM. V dropped 3 bases and J dropped 9; count of bases not matched to a gene: 16. DNA of the CDR3: TGTGCCAGCAGTTTCCCCGTGACTAGCGGGAAACTAAACGGTGAGCAGTTCTTC. This gives the protein CASSFPVTSGKLNGEQFF.

The chain employs TRBV6-2 or TRBV6-3 and TRBJ2-6; TRBD1 agrees at 8 bases. V was pared by 6 bases and J by 2 bases, with 3 bases of the junction left unmatched. CDR3 length: 15 residues. In germline, CDR1 is MNHEY, CDR2 SVGEGT. As DNA, the CDR3 is TGTGCCAGCAGGCCGGACAGGGCTGGGGCCAACGTCCTGACTTTC. This translates into CASRPDRAGANVLTF.

This chain connects TRBV7-9 to TRBJ2-7, with 10 nucleotides matching TRBD2. This CDR3 region has 15 residues. J was trimmed by 6 bases and V by 3 bases; bases with no gene match: 8. Germline lookup yields CDR1 SEHNR and CDR2 FQNEAQ (reference sequence). CDR3 region: CASSLVTSGYGEQYF. CDR3 in DNA: TGTGCCAGCAGCTTGGTGACTAGCGGGTACGGCGAGCAGTACTTC.

The genes are TRBV5-4 and TRBJ2-1; maybe TRBD2 (6 bases). Trimming took 7 bases from V and 0 from J, leaving 14 bases between them. The CDR3 loop spans 15 amino acids. CDR1 and CDR2 (germline): SGHNT, YYREEE (reference sequence). CDR3 nucleotides: TGTGCCAGCGAGAACCGGGGGAGCTCCTACAATGAGCAGTTCTTC. Translated, it gives CASENRGSSYNEQFF.

This clonotype came up a few times. J is TRBJ1-1 and V is TRBV7-8, with TRBD1 matching 7 bases. The CDR3 is 14 residues long. J was trimmed by 1 base and V by 4 bases; bases with no gene match: 3. Germline V gene data show CDR1 as SGHVS and CDR2 as FQNEAQ. The CDR3 DNA reads TGTGCCAGCAGCTCGCGGGACAGGAACACTGAAGCTTTCTTT. This encodes CASSSRDRNTEAFF.

The rearrangement joins TRBV6-2 or TRBV6-3 to TRBJ2-1; 8 bases fit TRBD1. This CDR3 is 16 amino acids long. CDR1 and CDR2 from the germline V gene are MNHEY and SVGEGT. The V gene end was trimmed by 2 bases and the J gene end by 10 bases; junction bases not matched to a gene: 13. CDR3 residues: CASSYTPGQASYEQFF. DNA for the CDR3: TGTGCCAGCAGTTACACACCGGGACAGGCCAGCTACGAGCAGTTCTTC.

This clonotype was observed a handful of times. The J gene is TRBJ1-1, the V gene TRBV6-6; the D gene is possibly TRBD1 (6 bases). Trimming pared 0 bases from V and 1 base from J, leaving 9 bases between. The CDR3 length is 15 residues. The germline V gene encodes CDR1 MNHNY and CDR2 SVGAGI (reference sequence). CDR3 region: CASSYSKGGNTEAFF. The CDR3 bases are TGTGCCAGCAGTTACTCGAAGGGGGGGAACACTGAAGCTTTCTTT.

The chain is built from TRBV28 and TRBJ2-7; 8 positions match TRBD2. The CDR3 is 15 amino acids. The junction had 3 bases not matched to a gene; V was cut back by 2 bases and J by 0 bases. Germline CDR1 and CDR2: MDHEN and SYDVKM. The CDR3 loop is CASSLNGRVSYEQYF. The CDR3 nucleotides read TGTGCCAGCAGTTTAAACGGGAGGGTCTCCTACGAGCAGTACTTC.

Turning to this clonotype: A much larger clone differs by one base, so this may be a read error. The V and J genes are TRBV27 and TRBJ1-2, with D tentatively TRBD1 (6 bases). The V end was cut by 4 bases, the J end by 7 bases, with 22 bases between. From germline, CDR1 is MNHEY and CDR2 SMNVEV (reference sequence). The CDR3 spans 16 residues. CDR3 sequence (DNA): TGTGCCAGCAGTTACCGGGACATTGGCGGTCCCATTGGCTACACCTTC. Translation gives CASSYRDIGGPIGYTF.

This clonotype was recorded at least ten times. This chain links TRBV28 with TRBJ2-1, with TRBD2 as a possible D gene (5 bases). V was trimmed by 3 bases and J by 8 bases, leaving 14 bases between them. This CDR3 spans 14 amino acids. Germline values: CDR1 MDHEN, CDR2 SYDVKM. The CDR3 sequence: CASSFISGLDEQFF. Here the CDR3 DNA reads TGTGCCAGCAGTTTTATATCGGGGTTGGATGAGCAGTTCTTC.

A remark on this clonotype: One junction end disagrees with the germline gene, perhaps due to a read error. The gene calls are TRBV6-2 or TRBV6-3 and TRBJ1-5, with D maybe TRBD1 (6 bases). Per the germline V gene, CDR1 is MNHEY and CDR2 is SVGEGT. This CDR3 has 14 residues. The CDR3 DNA reads as TGTGCCATCCGTGAGGGGGGATTCAATCTGCCCCAGCATTTT. It specifies CAIREGGFNLPQHF.

The table lists this clonotype with a few counts. V is TRBV4-1 and J is TRBJ2-7; the D gene is possibly TRBD1 (5 bases). The germline gives CDR1 MGHRA, CDR2 YSYEKL. Trimming took 4 bases from V and 2 from J, leaving 15 bases between them. This CDR3 is 15 amino acids long. CDR3 amino acids: CASSRTEGAAYEQYF. The CDR3 DNA sequence: TGCGCCAGCAGCCGGACCGAAGGGGCGGCCTACGAGCAGTACTTC.

This clonotype has a handful of counts. This chain joins TRBV28 and TRBJ1-2, with a weak D call TRBD1 (5 bases). The germline V gene encodes CDR1 MDHEN and CDR2 SYDVKM. V was shortened by 3 bases and J by 3 bases, with 17 bases between the two germline ends. The CDR3 is 16 residues long. The CDR3 bases are TGTGCCAGCAGTTTTAGGGGACGAAGGGAGGACTATGGCTACACCTTC. Translated, it gives CASSFRGRREDYGYTF.

This rearrangement joins TRBV12-3 or TRBV12-4 to TRBJ2-3; D not certain. Trimming took 7 bases from V and 6 from J, leaving 11 bases between them. The CDR3 runs to 12 residues. CDR3 loop: CASTLQWDTQYF. CDR3 bases: TGTGCCAGCACCCTCCAGTGGGATACGCAGTATTTT.